The 13 T cell receptor beta chains below were found in one sample sequenced in a study of control samples from healthy donors and cancer patients. TCRdb's copy holds only in-frame clones and misses some; the assay was immunoSEQ multiplex PCR. The sample records 90,000 to 110,000 clones, around nine tenths being singletons. Sequenced sample: blood. The source of these receptors is a woman aged 45-65 years in good health.

The chain couples TRBV5-6 to TRBJ1-5, with 9 bases identical to TRBD1. The trim removed 5 bases at V and 0 bases at J, leaving 15 bases unmatched. This CDR3 comprises 19 residues. Germline CDR1 SGHDT, CDR2 YYEEEE. This CDR3 reads CASSRWFQTGGYSNQPQHF. As DNA, the CDR3 is TGTGCCAGCAGTCGATGGTTCCAGACAGGGGGGTATAGCAATCAGCCCCAGCATTTT.

The gene calls are TRBV4-3 and TRBJ2-6, with TRBD1 as a possible D gene (6 bases). Trimming pared 1 base from V and 0 bases from J, leaving 7 bases between. There are 16 residues in the CDR3. Per the germline V gene, CDR1 is LGHNA and CDR2 is YSLEER. In DNA, the CDR3 is TGCGCCAGCAGCCAAGTGACAGGCTCTGGGGCCAACGTCCTGACTTTC. Translated: CASSQVTGSGANVLTF.

Comments on this clone: Distinct nucleotide sequences in the sample also encode this CDR3. The rearrangement joins TRBV5-1 to TRBJ1-5, with 11 positions matching TRBD1. The CDR3 contains 15 residues. Looked up from germline, CDR1 is SGHRS and CDR2 is YFSETQ. After removal of 0 bases from V and 7 bases from J, the junction contained 3 bases not matched to a gene. CDR3 in DNA: TGCGCCAGCAGCTTGGAGGGACAGGGGGGGCAGCCCCAGCATTTT. This translates into CASSLEGQGGQPQHF.

The chain joins TRBV10-1 to TRBJ2-7; unclear D gene. Trimming removed 10 bases at V and 2 bases at J, with 15 bases between. The CDR3 has 13 amino acids. The germline V gene has CDR1 WNHNN and CDR2 SYGVQD (reference sequence). DNA for the CDR3: TGCGCCAACACTCCCTCAGCTACCTACGAGCAGTACTTC. The encoded protein is CANTPSATYEQYF.

This chain uses TRBV5-5 with TRBJ1-6, with D uncertain. V shed 0 bases and J shed 0 bases, with 10 bases lying between them. CDR3 length: 17 residues. Germline V gene data show CDR1 as SGHKS and CDR2 as YYEKEE (reference sequence). The CDR3 reads CASSLGQASSYNSPLHF. CDR3 bases: TGTGCCAGCAGCTTGGGGCAAGCGAGCTCCTATAATTCACCCCTCCACTTT.

V gene TRBV30 combines with J gene TRBJ1-2; tentatively, D is TRBD1 (5 bases). The CDR3 runs 14 residues. V was pared by 3 bases and J by 4 bases, with 15 bases between. CDR1 is GTSNPN and CDR2 is SVGIG in the germline V gene (reference sequence). The CDR3 region has the DNA TGTGCCTGGAGACTCAAGGGACGGACCTATGGCTACACCTTC. Protein: CAWRLKGRTYGYTF.

The V call is TRBV5-5, the J call TRBJ2-2; unclear D gene. This CDR3 is built from 13 residues. Germline V gene lookup returns CDR1 SGHKS and CDR2 YYEKEE (reference sequence). V was trimmed by 0 bases and J by 3 bases, leaving 3 bases between them. In DNA form, the CDR3 reads TGTGCCAGCAGCTTGGGGGACACCGGGGAGCTGTTTTTT. Amino acids: CASSLGDTGELFF.

The V gene is TRBV4-3, the J gene TRBJ1-5, with D perhaps TRBD1 (6 bases). CDR3 length: 17 residues. Trimming shortened V by 0 bases and J by 6 bases, and 18 bases separated the two germline ends. CDR1 and CDR2 (germline): LGHNA, YSLEER. CDR3 nucleotides: TGCGCCAGCAGCCAAGAGATGGGGAAAGGGGACACTCAGCCCCAGCATTTT. Its protein is CASSQEMGKGDTQPQHF.

The rearrangement joins TRBV5-1 to TRBJ2-5; 13 bases are a match to TRBD2. V was clipped by 0 bases and J by 4 bases; unmatched bases: 6. The germline V gene has CDR1 SGHRS and CDR2 YFSETQ. This CDR3 is built from 17 residues. CDR3 amino acids: CASSLAGTSGAGETQYF. CDR3 bases: TGCGCCAGCAGCTTGGCCGGGACTAGCGGGGCGGGAGAGACCCAGTACTTC.

The chain carries TRBV2 and TRBJ2-4; possibly TRBD2 for D (5 bases). CDR1 is SNHLY and CDR2 is FYNNEI in the germline V gene. V lost 5 bases and J 0 bases, leaving 11 bases between the germline ends. The length of the CDR3 is 15 residues. The CDR3 protein is CASSPRTLAKNIQYF. CDR3 sequence (DNA): TGTGCCAGCAGTCCGAGGACTCTAGCCAAAAACATTCAGTACTTC. The full variable domain, in which reference TRBV2 and TRBJ2-4 provide the parts outside the CDR3, is EPEVTQTPSHQVTQMGQEVILRCVPISNHLYFYWYRQILGQKVEFLVSFYNNEISEKSEIFDDQFSVERPDGSNFTLKIRSTKLEDSAMYFCASSPRTLAKNIQYFGAGTRLSVL.

This clone was picked up one time. The V call is TRBV4-3, the J call TRBJ1-6; possibly TRBD1 for D (5 bases). V was shortened by 1 base and J by 6 bases, with 10 bases between the two germline ends. The CDR3 runs to 15 residues. Germline-derived CDR1 and CDR2 are LGHNA and YSLEER. DNA for the CDR3: TGCGCCAGCAGCCAAGTCCGGGACCCTAATTCACCCCTCCACTTT. It yields the protein CASSQVRDPNSPLHF.

The chain combines TRBV6-5 with TRBJ1-1; weak D call: TRBD1 (5 bases). CDR3 size: 11 residues. V dropped 8 bases and J dropped 6 bases, with 10 bases sitting between them. CDR1 is MNHEY and CDR2 is SVGAGI in the germline V gene. In nucleotides, the CDR3 is TGTGCCAGCCAAAGGGACGCTGAAGCTTTCTTT. It translates to CASQRDAEAFF.

This clone has a single count. V and J are TRBV27 and TRBJ2-5, with D possibly being TRBD2 (5 bases). Germline values: CDR1 MNHEY, CDR2 SMNVEV (reference sequence). CDR3 size: 15 residues. Trimming removed 5 bases at V and 6 bases at J, with 19 bases between. The CDR3 DNA sequence: TGTGCCAGCAGTCCCGGAACCCAGCCGGGAAAGACCCAGTACTTC. It encodes CASSPGTQPGKTQYF.